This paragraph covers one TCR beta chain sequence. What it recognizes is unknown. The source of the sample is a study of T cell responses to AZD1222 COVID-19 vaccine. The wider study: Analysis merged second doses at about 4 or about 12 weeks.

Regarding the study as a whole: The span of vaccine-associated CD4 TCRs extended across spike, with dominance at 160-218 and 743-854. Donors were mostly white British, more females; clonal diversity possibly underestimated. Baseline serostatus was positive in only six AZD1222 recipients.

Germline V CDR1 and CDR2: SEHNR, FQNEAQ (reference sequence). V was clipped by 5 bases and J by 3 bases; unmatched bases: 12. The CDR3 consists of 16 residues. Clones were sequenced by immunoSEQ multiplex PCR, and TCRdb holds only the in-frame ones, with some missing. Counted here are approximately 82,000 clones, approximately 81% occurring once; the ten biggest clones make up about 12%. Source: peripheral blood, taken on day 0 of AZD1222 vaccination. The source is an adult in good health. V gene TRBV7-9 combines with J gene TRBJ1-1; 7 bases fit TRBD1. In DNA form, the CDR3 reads TGTGCCAGCAGCACGGACAGGCTAGCTGGATACACTGAAGCTTTCTTT. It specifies CASSTDRLAGYTEAFF.